This T cell receptor beta chain was identified in a study of cytomegalovirus exposure and HLA in healthy donors. Study overall: One earlier analysis, a look at 180 million or so T cells, found about 100 million unique TCR beta sequences.

Germline CDR1 SGHRS, CDR2 YFSETQ. The CDR3 spans 16 residues. The ends were cut back, 1 base at V and 7 bases at J, with 18 bases in the middle. Amplification used 60 Vbeta primers and 13 Jbeta primers. TCRdb keeps only in-frame clones here, not all; method: immunoSEQ multiplex PCR. The sample has some 200,000 clones, approximately 67% seen once; the top ten hold about 2.9%. The receptor's source is a man aged 40-49 years in good health and CMV-seronegative. The V and J genes are TRBV5-1 and TRBJ2-1; perhaps TRBD1 as D (5 bases). The sample was PBMCs. The CDR3 here is CASSLFTGGLGNEQFF. CDR3 bases: TGCGCCAGCAGCTTGTTTACAGGCGGCCTAGGGAATGAGCAGTTCTTC. Full variable domain (outside the CDR3, taken from reference TRBV5-1 and TRBJ2-1): KAGVTQTPRYLIKTRGQQVTLSCSPISGHRSVSWYQQTPGQGLQFLFEYFSETQRNKGNFPGRFSGRQFSNSRSEMNVSTLELGDSALYLCASSLFTGGLGNEQFFGPGTRLTVL.